The clone carrying this T cell receptor (beta chain) has a single count. The ends were cut back, 5 bases at V and 0 bases at J, with 20 bases in the middle. CDR1 is SGHKS, CDR2 YYEKEE, per germline (reference sequence). The CDR3 covers 17 residues. This specimen comes from a study of CD8+CD57+ T cells in acquired aplastic anemia. Genomic DNA constituted the template upon which TCR beta VDJ and CDR3 profiling was performed. TCRdb used MiXCR to reprocess the reads, holding one entry per CDR3 protein. The table includes about 180,000 distinct CDR3 sequences, under 55% detected once. The chain has TRBV5-5 and TRBJ2-5; weak D call: TRBD1 (5 bases). The sequence came from a human donor in good health. Source material: sorted CD4+, CD8+, or CD8+CD57+ T cells (not recorded which) from PBMCs. The CDR3 DNA reads TGTGCCAGCAGTTACGTGGTGGGGCGAGGATACCAAGAGACCCAGTACTTC. It is translated as CASSYVVGRGYQETQYF. Together with reference TRBV5-5 and TRBJ2-5, the CDR3 gives the full variable domain: DAGVTQSPTHLIKTRGQQVTLRCSPISGHKSVSWYQQVLGQGPQFIFQYYEKEERGRGNFPDRFSARQFPNYSSELNVNALLLGDSALYLCASSYVVGRGYQETQYFGPGTRLLVL.